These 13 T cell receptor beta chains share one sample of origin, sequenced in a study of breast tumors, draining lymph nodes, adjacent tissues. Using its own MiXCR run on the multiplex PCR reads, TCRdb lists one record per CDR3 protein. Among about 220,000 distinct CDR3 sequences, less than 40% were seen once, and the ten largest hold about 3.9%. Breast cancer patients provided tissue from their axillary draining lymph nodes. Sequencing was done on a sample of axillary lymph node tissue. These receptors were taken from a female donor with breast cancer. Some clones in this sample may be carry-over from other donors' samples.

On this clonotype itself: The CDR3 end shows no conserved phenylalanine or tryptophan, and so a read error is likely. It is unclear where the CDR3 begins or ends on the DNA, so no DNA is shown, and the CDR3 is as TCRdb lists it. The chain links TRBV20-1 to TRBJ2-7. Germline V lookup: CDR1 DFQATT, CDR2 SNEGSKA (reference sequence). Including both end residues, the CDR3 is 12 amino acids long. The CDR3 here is CSAQRPPYEPYY.

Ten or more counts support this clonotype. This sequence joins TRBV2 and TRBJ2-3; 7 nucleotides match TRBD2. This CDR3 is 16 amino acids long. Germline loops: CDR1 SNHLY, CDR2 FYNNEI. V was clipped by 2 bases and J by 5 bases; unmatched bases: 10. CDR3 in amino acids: CASSENLAVLGDTQYF. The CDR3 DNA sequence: TGTGCCAGCAGTGAAAACCTAGCGGTCTTAGGAGATACGCAGTATTTT.

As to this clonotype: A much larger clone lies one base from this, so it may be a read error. DNA for the CDR3: TGTGTCACCAGCAGAGAAATCGGACTAGCCGACACAGATACGCAGTATTTT. Encoded protein: CVTSREIGLADTDTQYF. The rearrangement joins TRBV15 to TRBJ2-3; TRBD2 matches at 8 bases. The germline V gene has CDR1 LNHNV and CDR2 YYDKDF (reference sequence). This CDR3 is 17 amino acids long.

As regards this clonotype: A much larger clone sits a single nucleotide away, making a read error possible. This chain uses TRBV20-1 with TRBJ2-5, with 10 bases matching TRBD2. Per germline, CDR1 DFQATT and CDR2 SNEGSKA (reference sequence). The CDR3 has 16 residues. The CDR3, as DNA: TGCAGTGCTACCCTAATAGCGGGGGGCCCCCAAGAGGCCCAGTACTTC. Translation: CSATLIAGGPQEAQYF.

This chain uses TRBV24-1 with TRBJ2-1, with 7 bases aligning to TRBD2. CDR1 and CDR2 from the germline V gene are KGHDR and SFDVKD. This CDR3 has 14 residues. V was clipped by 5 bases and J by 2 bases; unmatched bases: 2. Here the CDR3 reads CATSGGTTYNEQFF. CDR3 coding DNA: TGTGCCACCAGTGGCGGGACTACCTACAATGAGCAGTTCTTC.

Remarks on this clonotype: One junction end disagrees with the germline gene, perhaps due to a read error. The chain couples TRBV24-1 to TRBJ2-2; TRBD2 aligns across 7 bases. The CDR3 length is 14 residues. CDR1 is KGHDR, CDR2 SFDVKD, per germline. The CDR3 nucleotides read TGTGCCACTCAGACTAGCAGAAACACCGAGGAGCCGTTTTTT. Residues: CATQTSRNTEEPFF.

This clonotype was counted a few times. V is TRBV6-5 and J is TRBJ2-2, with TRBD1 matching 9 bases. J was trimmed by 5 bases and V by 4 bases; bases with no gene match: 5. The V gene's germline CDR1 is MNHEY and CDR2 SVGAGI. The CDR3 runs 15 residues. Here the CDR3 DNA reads TGTGCCAGCAGTTCGGGACAGGGAGAGACCGGGGAGCTGTTTTTT. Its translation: CASSSGQGETGELFF.

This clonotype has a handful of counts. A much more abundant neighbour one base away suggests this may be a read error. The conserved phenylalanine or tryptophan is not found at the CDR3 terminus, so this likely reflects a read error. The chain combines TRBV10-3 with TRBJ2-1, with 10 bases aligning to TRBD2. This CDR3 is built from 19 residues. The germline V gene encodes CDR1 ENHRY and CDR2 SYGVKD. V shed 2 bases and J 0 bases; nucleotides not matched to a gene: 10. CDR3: CAISERTSGAFSSYNEQFL. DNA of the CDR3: TGTGCCATCAGTGAGCGCACTAGCGGGGCCTTCAGCTCCTACAATGAGCAGTTCCTC.

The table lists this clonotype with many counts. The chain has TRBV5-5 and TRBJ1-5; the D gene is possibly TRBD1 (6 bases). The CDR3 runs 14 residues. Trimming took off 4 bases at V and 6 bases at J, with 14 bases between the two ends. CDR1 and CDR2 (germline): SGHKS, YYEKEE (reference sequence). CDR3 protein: CASSKQGSGQPQHF. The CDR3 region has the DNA TGTGCCAGCAGCAAACAGGGTAGTGGTCAGCCCCAGCATTTT.

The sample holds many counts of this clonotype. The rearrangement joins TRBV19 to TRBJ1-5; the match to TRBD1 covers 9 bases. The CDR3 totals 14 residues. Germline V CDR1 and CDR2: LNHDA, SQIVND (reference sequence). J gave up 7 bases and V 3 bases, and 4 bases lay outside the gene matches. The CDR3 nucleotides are TGTGCCAGTAGTATCACAGGGGGCAGGCAGCCCCAGCATTTT. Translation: CASSITGGRQPQHF.

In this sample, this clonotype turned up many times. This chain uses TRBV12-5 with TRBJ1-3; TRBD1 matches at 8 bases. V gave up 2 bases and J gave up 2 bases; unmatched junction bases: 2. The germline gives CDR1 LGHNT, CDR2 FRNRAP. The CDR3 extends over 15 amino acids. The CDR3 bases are TGTGCTAGTGGTTTGAGGACAGGGACTGGAAACACCATATATTTT. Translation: CASGLRTGTGNTIYF.

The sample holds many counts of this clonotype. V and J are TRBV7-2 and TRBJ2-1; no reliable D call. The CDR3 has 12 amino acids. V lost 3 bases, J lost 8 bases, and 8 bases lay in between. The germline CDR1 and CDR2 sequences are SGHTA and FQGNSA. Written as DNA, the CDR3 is TGTGCCAGCAGCTTCATCGGGTATGAGCAGTTCTTC. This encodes CASSFIGYEQFF.

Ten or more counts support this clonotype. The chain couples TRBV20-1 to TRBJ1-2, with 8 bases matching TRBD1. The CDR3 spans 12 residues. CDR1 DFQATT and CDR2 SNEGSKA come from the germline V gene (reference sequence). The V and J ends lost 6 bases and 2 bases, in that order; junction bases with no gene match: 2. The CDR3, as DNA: TGCAGTGCCTGGACAGGGAACTATGGCTACACCTTC. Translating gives CSAWTGNYGYTF.